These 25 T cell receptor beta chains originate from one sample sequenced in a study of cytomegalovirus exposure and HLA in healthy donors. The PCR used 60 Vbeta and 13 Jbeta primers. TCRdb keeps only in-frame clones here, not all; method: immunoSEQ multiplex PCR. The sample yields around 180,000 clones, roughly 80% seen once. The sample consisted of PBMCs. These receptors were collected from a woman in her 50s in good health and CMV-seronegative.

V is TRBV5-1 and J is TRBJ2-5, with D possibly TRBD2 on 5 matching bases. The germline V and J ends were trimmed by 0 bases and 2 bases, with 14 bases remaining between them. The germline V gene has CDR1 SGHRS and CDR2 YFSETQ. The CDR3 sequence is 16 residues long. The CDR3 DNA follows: TGCGCCAGCAGCTTGGGCGCCGGAGCGGTACAAGAGACCCAGTACTTC. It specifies CASSLGAGAVQETQYF.

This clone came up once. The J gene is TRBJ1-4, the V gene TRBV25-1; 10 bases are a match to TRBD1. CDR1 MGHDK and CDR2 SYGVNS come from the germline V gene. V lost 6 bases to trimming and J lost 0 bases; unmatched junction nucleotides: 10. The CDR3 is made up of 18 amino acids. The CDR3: CASSFPGQGPPTNEKLFF. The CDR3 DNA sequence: TGTGCCAGCAGCTTTCCGGGACAGGGGCCACCAACTAATGAAAAACTGTTTTTT.

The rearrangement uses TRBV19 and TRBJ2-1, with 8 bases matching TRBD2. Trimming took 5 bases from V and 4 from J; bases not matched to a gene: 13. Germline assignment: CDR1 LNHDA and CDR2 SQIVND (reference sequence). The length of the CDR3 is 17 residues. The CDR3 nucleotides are TGTGCCAGTAGTCCACCCCCCAGCGGGAGTGGGTACAATGAGCAGTTCTTC. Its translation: CASSPPPSGSGYNEQFF.

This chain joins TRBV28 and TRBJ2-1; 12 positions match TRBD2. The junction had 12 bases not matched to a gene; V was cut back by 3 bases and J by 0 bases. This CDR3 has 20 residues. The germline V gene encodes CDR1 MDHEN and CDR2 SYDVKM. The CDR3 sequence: CASSFPTSGRNPNSYNEQFF. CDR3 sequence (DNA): TGTGCCAGCAGTTTCCCTACTAGCGGGAGGAACCCAAACTCCTACAATGAGCAGTTCTTC.

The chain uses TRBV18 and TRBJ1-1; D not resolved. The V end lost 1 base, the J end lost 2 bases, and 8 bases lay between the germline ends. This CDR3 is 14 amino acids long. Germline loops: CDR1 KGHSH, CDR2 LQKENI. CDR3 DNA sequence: TGTGCCAGCTCACCACTGGGAGATAACACTGAAGCTTTCTTT. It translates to CASSPLGDNTEAFF. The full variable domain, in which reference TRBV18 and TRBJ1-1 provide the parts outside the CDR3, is NAGVMQNPRHLVRRRGQEARLRCSPMKGHSHVYWYRQLPEEGLKFMVYLQKENIIDESGMPKERFSAEFPKEGPSILRIQQVVRGDSAAYFCASSPLGDNTEAFFGQGTRLTVV.

CDR3 amino acids: CASSWPDWAEYNEQFF. The CDR3 DNA follows: TGTGCCAGCAGCTGGCCGGACTGGGCGGAGTACAATGAGCAGTTCTTC. The V call is TRBV5-6, the J call TRBJ2-1; a possible D gene is TRBD2 (5 bases). Germline CDR1 and CDR2: SGHDT and YYEEEE. Trimming removed 3 bases from V and 4 bases from J, with 17 bases in between. The CDR3 covers 16 residues.

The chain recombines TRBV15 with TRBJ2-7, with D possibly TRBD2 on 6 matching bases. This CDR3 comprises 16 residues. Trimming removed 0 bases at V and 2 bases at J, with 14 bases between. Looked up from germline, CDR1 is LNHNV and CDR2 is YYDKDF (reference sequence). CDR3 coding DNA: TGTGCCACCAGCAGAGATCGGGGGTTTGTCGCCTACGAGCAGTACTTC. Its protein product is CATSRDRGFVAYEQYF.

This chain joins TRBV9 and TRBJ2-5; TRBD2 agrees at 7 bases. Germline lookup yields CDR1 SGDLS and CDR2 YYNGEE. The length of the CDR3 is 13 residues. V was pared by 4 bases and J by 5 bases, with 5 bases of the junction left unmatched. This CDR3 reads CASSLGGEETQYF. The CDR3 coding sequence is TGTGCCAGCAGCTTGGGGGGGGAGGAGACCCAGTACTTC.

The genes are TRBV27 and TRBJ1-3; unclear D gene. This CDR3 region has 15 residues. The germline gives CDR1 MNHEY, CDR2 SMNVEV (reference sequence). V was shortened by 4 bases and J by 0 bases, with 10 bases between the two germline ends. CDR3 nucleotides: TGTGCCAGCAGTTCCCTCGGGATCTCTGGAAACACCATATATTTT. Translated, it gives CASSSLGISGNTIYF.

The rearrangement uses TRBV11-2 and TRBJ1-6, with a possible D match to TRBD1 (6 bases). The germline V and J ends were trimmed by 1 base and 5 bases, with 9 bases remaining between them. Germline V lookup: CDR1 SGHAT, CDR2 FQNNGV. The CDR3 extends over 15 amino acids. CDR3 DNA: TGTGCCAGCAGCTTAGGGACAGTAGATAATTCACCCCTCCACTTT. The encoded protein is CASSLGTVDNSPLHF.

In DNA, the CDR3 is TGTGCCAGCAGCTTATGGCCAGGGAGCACAGATACGCAGTATTTT. It yields the protein CASSLWPGSTDTQYF. The chain is built from TRBV7-9 and TRBJ2-3; weak D call: TRBD1 (5 bases). The CDR3 spans 15 residues. V lost 2 bases, J lost 0 bases, and 9 bases lay in between. Germline CDR1 is SEHNR and CDR2 is FQNEAQ (reference sequence).

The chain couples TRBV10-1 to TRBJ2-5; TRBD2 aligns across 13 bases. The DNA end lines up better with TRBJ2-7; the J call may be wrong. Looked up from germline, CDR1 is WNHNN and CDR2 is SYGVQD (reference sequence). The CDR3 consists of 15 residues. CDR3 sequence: CASSGTSGRVYEQYF. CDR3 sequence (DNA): TGCGCCAGCAGTGGGACTAGCGGGAGAGTCTACGAGCAGTACTTC.

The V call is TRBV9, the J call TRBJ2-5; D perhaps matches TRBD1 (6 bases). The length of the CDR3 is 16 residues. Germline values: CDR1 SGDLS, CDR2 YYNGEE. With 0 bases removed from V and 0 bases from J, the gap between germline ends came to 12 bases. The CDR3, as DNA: TGTGCCAGCAGCGTAGGAGCGACAGGCTACCAAGAGACCCAGTACTTC. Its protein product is CASSVGATGYQETQYF. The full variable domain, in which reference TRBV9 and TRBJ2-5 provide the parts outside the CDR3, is DSGVTQTPKHLITATGQRVTLRCSPRSGDLSVYWYQQSLDQGLQFLIQYYNGEERAKGNILERFSAQQFPDLHSELNLSSLELGDSALYFCASSVGATGYQETQYFGPGTRLLVL.

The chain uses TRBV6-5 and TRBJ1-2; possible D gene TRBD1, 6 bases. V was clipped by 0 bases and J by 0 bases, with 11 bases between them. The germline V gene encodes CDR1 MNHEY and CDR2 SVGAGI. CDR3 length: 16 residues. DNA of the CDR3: TGTGCCAGCAGTTACTCTGTTGGACAGTCTAACTATGGCTACACCTTC. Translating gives CASSYSVGQSNYGYTF.

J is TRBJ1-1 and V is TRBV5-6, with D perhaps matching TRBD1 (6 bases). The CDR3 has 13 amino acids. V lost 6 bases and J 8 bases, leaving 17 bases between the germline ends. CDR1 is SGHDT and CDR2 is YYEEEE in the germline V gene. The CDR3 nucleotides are TGTGCCAGCATCCCCCTAGGGGGTGGGGAAGCTTTCTTT. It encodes CASIPLGGGEAFF.

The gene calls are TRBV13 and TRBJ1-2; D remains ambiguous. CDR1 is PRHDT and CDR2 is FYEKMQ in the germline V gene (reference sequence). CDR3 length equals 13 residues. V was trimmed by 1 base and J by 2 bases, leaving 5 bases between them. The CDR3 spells CASSLARNYGYTF. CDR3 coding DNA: TGTGCCAGCAGCTTAGCCCGGAACTATGGCTACACCTTC.

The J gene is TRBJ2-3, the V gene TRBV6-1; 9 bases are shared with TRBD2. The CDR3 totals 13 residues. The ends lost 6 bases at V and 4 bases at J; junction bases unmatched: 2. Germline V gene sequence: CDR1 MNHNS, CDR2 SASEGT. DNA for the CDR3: TGTGCCAGCAGAGTAGCGGGAGCAGATACGCAGTATTTT. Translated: CASRVAGADTQYF.

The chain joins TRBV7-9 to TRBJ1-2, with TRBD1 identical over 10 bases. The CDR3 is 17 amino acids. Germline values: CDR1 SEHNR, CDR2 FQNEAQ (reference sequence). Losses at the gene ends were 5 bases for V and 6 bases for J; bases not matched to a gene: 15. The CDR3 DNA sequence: TGTGCCAGCAGCCTCACTTCCCAGACAGGGGGCTTGGATGGCTACACCTTC. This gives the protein CASSLTSQTGGLDGYTF.

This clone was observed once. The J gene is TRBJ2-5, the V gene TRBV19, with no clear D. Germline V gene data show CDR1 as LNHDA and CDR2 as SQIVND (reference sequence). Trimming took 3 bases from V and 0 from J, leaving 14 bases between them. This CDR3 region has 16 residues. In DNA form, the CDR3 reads TGTGCCAGTAGTATCAACAGCTTAAGACACCAAGAGACCCAGTACTTC. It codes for CASSINSLRHQETQYF.

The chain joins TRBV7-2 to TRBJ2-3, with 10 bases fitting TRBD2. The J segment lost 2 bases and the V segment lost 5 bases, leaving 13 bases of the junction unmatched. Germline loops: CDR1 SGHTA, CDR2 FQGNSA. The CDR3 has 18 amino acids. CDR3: CASSQNFVAGGLTDTQYF. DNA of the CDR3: TGTGCCAGCAGCCAGAATTTTGTAGCGGGGGGACTCACAGATACGCAGTATTTT.

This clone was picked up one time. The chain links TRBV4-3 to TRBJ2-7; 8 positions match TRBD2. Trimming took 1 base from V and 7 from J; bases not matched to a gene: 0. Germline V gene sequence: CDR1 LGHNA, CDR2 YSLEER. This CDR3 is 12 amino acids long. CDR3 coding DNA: TGCGCCAGCAGCCAAGCGGGGGGGGAGCAGTACTTC. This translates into CASSQAGGEQYF.

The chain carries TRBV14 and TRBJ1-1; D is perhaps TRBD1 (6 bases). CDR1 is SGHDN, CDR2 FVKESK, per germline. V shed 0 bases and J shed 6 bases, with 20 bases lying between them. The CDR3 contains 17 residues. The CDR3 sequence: CASSQDVENRDSAEAFF. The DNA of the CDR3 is TGTGCCAGCAGCCAAGATGTGGAGAACAGGGATTCAGCTGAAGCTTTCTTT.

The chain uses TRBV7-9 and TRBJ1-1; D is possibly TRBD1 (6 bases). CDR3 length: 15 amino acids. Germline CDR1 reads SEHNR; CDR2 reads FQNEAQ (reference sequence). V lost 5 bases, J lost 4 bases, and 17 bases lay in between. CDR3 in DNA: TGTGCCAGCAGCCCCCCGACAGGATTTTTCACTGAAGCTTTCTTT. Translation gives CASSPPTGFFTEAFF.

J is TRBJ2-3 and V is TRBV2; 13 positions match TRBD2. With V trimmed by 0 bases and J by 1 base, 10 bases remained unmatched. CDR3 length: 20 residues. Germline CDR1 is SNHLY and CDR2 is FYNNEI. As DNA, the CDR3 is TGTGCCAGCAGTGAAGCACCGACTAGCGGGGGGAATGGACGCACAGATACGCAGTATTTT. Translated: CASSEAPTSGGNGRTDTQYF.

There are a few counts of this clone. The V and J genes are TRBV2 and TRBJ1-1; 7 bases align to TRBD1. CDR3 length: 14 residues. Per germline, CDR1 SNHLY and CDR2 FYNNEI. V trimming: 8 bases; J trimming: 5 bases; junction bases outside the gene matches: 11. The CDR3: CASVTRRQGTEAFF. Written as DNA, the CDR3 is TGTGCCAGCGTAACCCGAAGACAGGGTACTGAAGCTTTCTTT.